Described below is a single T cell receptor beta chain sequence and its context. Its antigen remains unknown. Method: immunoSEQ multiplex PCR; TCRdb's copy keeps in-frame clones and lacks some. The repertoire has 100,000 to 150,000 clones, roughly 88% of them found once; the top ten carry 4% to 5.5%. The sample belongs to a study of T cell responses to AZD1222 COVID-19 vaccine. Study-wide points: Among AZD1222 vaccinees, only 5 to 7 were seropositive at baseline. Unmutated variant regions are reportedly the target of nearly half of TCRs that are spike-specific.

This CDR3 is 15 amino acids long. The germline gives CDR1 MNHEY, CDR2 SMNVEV (reference sequence). V lost 6 bases to trimming and J lost 2 bases, with 17 bases between them. Sequencing was performed on peripheral blood, taken on day 0 of MenACWY control vaccination. The source is an adult in good health. This rearrangement joins TRBV27 to TRBJ2-7; tentatively, D is TRBD1 (6 bases). The CDR3, as DNA: TGTGCCAGCAGCCCTAGGGGGTGGGGAACCTACGAGCAGTACTTC. This encodes CASSPRGWGTYEQYF.